The 4 T cell receptor beta chains listed next were all sequenced from one sample in a study of long-term antiretroviral therapy in people with HIV. Run at survey level, the immunoSEQ assay was version v3.0. Sequenced by immunoSEQ multiplex PCR; TCRdb stores in-frame clones only, minus some. The table shows 20,000 to 25,000 clones, with approximately 90% occurring only once. Sample: unsorted PBMCs, taken 0.6 years after starting antiretroviral therapy. These receptors were collected from a man in his fifties or sixties with HIV.

This clone occurred a few times. The V and J genes are TRBV14 and TRBJ2-5; 13 bases agree with TRBD2. CDR1 SGHDN and CDR2 FVKESK come from the germline V gene. The CDR3 sequence is 16 residues long. The V gene end was trimmed by 6 bases and the J gene end by 2 bases; junction bases not matched to a gene: 6. This chain's CDR3 is CASRPGLAGKQETQYF. CDR3 nucleotide sequence: TGTGCCAGCAGACCGGGACTAGCGGGGAAACAAGAGACCCAGTACTTC.

This sequence joins TRBV5-1 and TRBJ2-7; D may be TRBD2 (6 bases). This CDR3 has 15 amino acids. CDR1 is SGHRS and CDR2 is YFSETQ in the germline V gene. Deletions cut 4 bases from V and 6 bases from J, with 20 bases between. The CDR3 nucleotides are TGCGCCAGCAGCCGGGGCCAAGACCGCGGGGCCGAGCAGTACTTC. Protein sequence: CASSRGQDRGAEQYF.

This clone is a singleton in its sample. CDR3 coding DNA: TGTGCCAGCAGTTACTCGATTAGGGACGAGCAGTACTTC. It specifies CASSYSIRDEQYF. The gene calls are TRBV6-5 and TRBJ2-7; no clear D gene. The CDR3 runs to 13 residues. Germline values: CDR1 MNHEY, CDR2 SVGAGI. V gave up 0 bases and J gave up 5 bases, with 8 bases separating them.

The chain joins TRBV27 to TRBJ2-5, with D perhaps matching TRBD1 (7 bases). Trimming removed 4 bases at V and 5 bases at J, with 8 bases between. Germline assignment: CDR1 MNHEY and CDR2 SMNVEV (reference sequence). This CDR3 comprises 12 residues. The CDR3 is CASSSGGETQYF. CDR3 nucleotide sequence: TGTGCCAGCAGTTCAGGGGGGGAGACCCAGTACTTC.